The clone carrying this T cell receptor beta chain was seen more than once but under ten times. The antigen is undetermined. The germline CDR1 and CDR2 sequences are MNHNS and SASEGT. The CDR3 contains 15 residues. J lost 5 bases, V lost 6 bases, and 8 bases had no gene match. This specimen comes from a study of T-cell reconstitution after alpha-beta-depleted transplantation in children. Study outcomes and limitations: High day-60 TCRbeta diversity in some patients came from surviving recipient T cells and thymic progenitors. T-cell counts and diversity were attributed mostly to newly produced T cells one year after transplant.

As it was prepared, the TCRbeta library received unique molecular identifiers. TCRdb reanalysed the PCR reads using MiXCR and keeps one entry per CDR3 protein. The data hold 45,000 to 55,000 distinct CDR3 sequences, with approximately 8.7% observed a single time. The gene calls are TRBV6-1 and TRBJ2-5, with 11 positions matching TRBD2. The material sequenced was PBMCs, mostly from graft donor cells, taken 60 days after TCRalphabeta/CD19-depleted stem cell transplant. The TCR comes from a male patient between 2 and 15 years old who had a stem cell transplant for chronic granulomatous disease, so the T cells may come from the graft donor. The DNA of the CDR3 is TGTGCCAGCAGCCTTAGCGGGAGGGCCAGGGAGACCCAGTACTTC. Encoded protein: CASSLSGRARETQYF.